These 25 T cell receptor beta chains were all obtained from the same sample, sequenced in a study of blood T cell repertoires in COVID-19. Sequencing used immunoSEQ multiplex PCR; TCRdb keeps in-frame clones, though not all of them. Of fewer than 100,000 clones listed, 82% were seen once; the top ten hold roughly 27%. Material: peripheral blood. Receptors were obtained from a human donor in a cohort sampled during active COVID-19.

V gene TRBV5-5 combines with J gene TRBJ1-1, with 9 bases aligning to TRBD1. The trim removed 4 bases at V and 8 bases at J, leaving 3 bases unmatched. The CDR3 has 12 residues. Germline loops: CDR1 SGHKS, CDR2 YYEKEE (reference sequence). The CDR3, as DNA: TGTGCCAGCAGCCATGGGACAGGGGAAGCTTTCTTT. Its protein product is CASSHGTGEAFF.

This clone was recorded only once. V gene TRBV5-5 combines with J gene TRBJ1-5; D possibly corresponds to TRBD1 (6 bases). The CDR3 consists of 14 residues. Trimming left V 4 bases short and J 1 base short, with 9 bases between. The germline V gene encodes CDR1 SGHKS and CDR2 YYEKEE (reference sequence). The CDR3 DNA reads as TGTGCCAGCAGCGCGGACAGAAGCAATCAGCCCCAGCATTTT. It codes for CASSADRSNQPQHF.

The chain combines TRBV5-4 with TRBJ2-5; D remains ambiguous. V was trimmed by 1 base and J by 5 bases, leaving 9 bases between them. This CDR3 has 13 amino acids. Germline values: CDR1 SGHNT, CDR2 YYREEE (reference sequence). The CDR3 DNA sequence: TGTGCCAGCAGCTTGTCTCAGAGGGAGACCCAGTACTTC. As protein: CASSLSQRETQYF. Complete variable domain (other parts from reference TRBV5-4 and TRBJ2-5): ETGVTQSPTHLIKTRGQQVTLRCSSQSGHNTVSWYQQALGQGPQFIFQYYREEENGRGNFPPRFSGLQFPNYSSELNVNALELDDSALYLCASSLSQRETQYFGPGTRLLVL.

The gene calls are TRBV6-7 and TRBJ2-7; 10 bases line up with TRBD2. TRBV6-7 is an open reading frame, and its role is uncertain. V lost 8 bases, J lost 1 base, and 11 bases stayed unmatched. The CDR3 runs 16 residues. This chain's CDR3 is CASPKPASGSSYEQYF. CDR3 in DNA: TGTGCCAGCCCCAAGCCAGCTAGCGGGAGTTCCTACGAGCAGTACTTC.

V is TRBV2 and J is TRBJ2-1; weak D call: TRBD2 (5 bases). Germline CDR1 reads SNHLY; CDR2 reads FYNNEI. Trimming pared 6 bases from V and 3 bases from J, leaving 18 bases between. The CDR3 loop spans 16 amino acids. Here the CDR3 reads CASRTVGTSFYNEQFF. CDR3 nucleotide sequence: TGTGCCAGCAGGACCGTCGGCACTAGTTTCTACAATGAGCAGTTCTTC.

This clone came up a few times. The rearrangement joins TRBV5-1 to TRBJ1-6, with 7 bases that match TRBD1. Germline V lookup: CDR1 SGHRS, CDR2 YFSETQ. Losses at the gene ends were 3 bases for V and 5 bases for J; bases not matched to a gene: 2. CDR3 size: 14 residues. CDR3 amino acids: CASSSGTDNSPLHF. CDR3 nucleotide sequence: TGCGCCAGCAGCTCAGGGACAGATAATTCACCCCTCCACTTT.

A single count supports this clone. This rearrangement joins TRBV7-9 to TRBJ2-4; TRBD1 agrees at 7 bases. Germline V gives CDR1 SEHNR, CDR2 FQNEAQ (reference sequence). The ends lost 2 bases at V and 9 bases at J; junction bases unmatched: 7. There are 14 residues in the CDR3. CDR3 loop: CASSLRQGRGIQYF. CDR3 nucleotide sequence: TGTGCCAGCAGCTTACGACAGGGTCGGGGCATTCAGTACTTC. The variable domain in full, with the rest retrieved from reference TRBV7-9 and TRBJ2-4, is DTGVSQNPRHKITKRGQNVTFRCDPISEHNRLYWYRQTLGQGPEFLTYFQNEAQLEKSRLLSDRFSAERPKGSFSTLEIQRTEQGDSAMYLCASSLRQGRGIQYFGAGTRLSVL.

The rearrangement joins TRBV15 to TRBJ2-2; D is ambiguous. Germline V gene lookup returns CDR1 LNHNV and CDR2 YYDKDF (reference sequence). Between the trimmed V and J ends, which lost 0 bases and 5 bases, there was a span of 10 bases. The CDR3 totals 15 residues. CDR3 region: CATSRESYWTGELFF. Written as DNA, the CDR3 is TGTGCCACCAGCAGAGAAAGCTATTGGACCGGGGAGCTGTTTTTT. Drawing the rest from reference TRBV15 and TRBJ2-2, the complete variable domain is DAMVIQNPRYQVTQFGKPVTLSCSQTLNHNVMYWYQQKSSQAPKLLFHYYDKDFNNEADTPDNFQSRRPNTSFCFLDIRSPGLGDTAMYLCATSRESYWTGELFFGEGSRLTVL.

The chain combines TRBV7-9 with TRBJ2-7, with D possibly matching TRBD2 (5 bases). V was trimmed by 5 bases and J by 3 bases, leaving 11 bases between them. This CDR3 comprises 13 residues. In germline, CDR1 is SEHNR, CDR2 FQNEAQ (reference sequence). CDR3: CASSPSGVYEQYF. The CDR3 nucleotides are TGTGCCAGCAGCCCGTCCGGGGTCTACGAGCAGTACTTC.

The rearrangement joins TRBV5-1 to TRBJ2-7; D might be TRBD2 (5 bases). This CDR3 has 16 residues. Trimming stripped 3 bases from V and 2 bases from J, with 18 bases between. Germline assignment: CDR1 SGHRS and CDR2 YFSETQ. The DNA of the CDR3 is TGCGCCAGCAGCTCACCGAGAGGTGGACTGACCTACGAGCAGTACTTC. Amino acids: CASSSPRGGLTYEQYF.

This chain connects TRBV5-1 to TRBJ2-3, with 7 bases fitting TRBD1. The ends lost 4 bases at V and 3 bases at J; junction bases unmatched: 8. Germline V lookup: CDR1 SGHRS, CDR2 YFSETQ. This CDR3 spans 15 amino acids. The CDR3 bases are TGCGCCAGCAGCGGTGCAACAGGGGTTACAGATACGCAGTATTTT. Translating gives CASSGATGVTDTQYF.

The rearrangement uses TRBV15 and TRBJ2-7; 10 nucleotides match TRBD2. The V segment lost 8 bases and the J segment 2 bases; nucleotides outside the gene matches: 9. Looked up from germline, CDR1 is LNHNV and CDR2 is YYDKDF (reference sequence). This CDR3 region has 15 residues. The CDR3 sequence: CATGHSGGPTYEQYF. The CDR3 DNA follows: TGTGCCACCGGTCATAGCGGGGGGCCCACCTACGAGCAGTACTTC.

The gene calls are TRBV18 and TRBJ1-6; 9 nucleotides match TRBD1. This CDR3 is built from 16 residues. Germline V gene data show CDR1 as KGHSH and CDR2 as LQKENI. The V segment lost 4 bases and the J segment 7 bases; nucleotides outside the gene matches: 8. The CDR3 sequence is CASSLRDRAGNSPLHF. In nucleotides, the CDR3 is TGTGCCAGCTCACTCAGGGACAGGGCCGGGAATTCACCCCTCCACTTT.

V gene TRBV18 combines with J gene TRBJ2-7; D might be TRBD1 (6 bases). The CDR3 runs to 15 residues. Germline-derived CDR1 and CDR2 are KGHSH and LQKENI. V was clipped by 4 bases and J by 3 bases, with 16 bases between them. CDR3 bases: TGTGCCAGCTCACTTGACAGGTCCCGGATCTACGAGCAGTACTTC. Its translation: CASSLDRSRIYEQYF.

V usage is TRBV27 and J usage is TRBJ1-3; D ambiguous. Germline CDR1 MNHEY, CDR2 SMNVEV (reference sequence). The CDR3 consists of 15 residues. V lost 3 bases to trimming and J lost 0 bases, with 9 bases between them. CDR3 sequence: CASSFSASSGNTIYF. DNA of the CDR3: TGTGCCAGCAGTTTCTCGGCTAGCTCTGGAAACACCATATATTTT.

The genes are TRBV9 and TRBJ2-5; no firm D call. Trimming stripped 0 bases from V and 5 bases from J, with 14 bases between. CDR1 is SGDLS, CDR2 YYNGEE, per germline. The CDR3 runs 15 residues. The CDR3 spells CASSVGSSKVETQYF. The CDR3 bases are TGTGCCAGCAGCGTAGGGTCTAGTAAAGTTGAGACCCAGTACTTC.

This rearrangement joins TRBV12-3 or TRBV12-4 to TRBJ2-7; 9 nucleotides match TRBD1. This CDR3 is 13 amino acids long. Trimming cost V 6 bases and J 7 bases; bases outside gene matches: 7. CDR3 DNA: TGTGCCAGCAGGTTACCGGGACAGGGAGAGCAGTACTTC. It yields the protein CASRLPGQGEQYF.

The chain carries TRBV7-3 and TRBJ2-1; TRBD2 matches 11 bases. After removal of 4 bases from V and 4 bases from J, the junction contained 3 bases not matched to a gene. This CDR3 has 15 amino acids. Germline V gene lookup returns CDR1 SGHTA and CDR2 FQGTGA. The CDR3: CASSSASGGYNEQFF. In nucleotides, the CDR3 is TGTGCCAGCAGCTCAGCTAGCGGGGGGTACAATGAGCAGTTCTTC.

The V call is TRBV24-1, the J call TRBJ2-3; 8 bases are a match to TRBD1. Losses at the gene ends were 4 bases for V and 4 bases for J; bases not matched to a gene: 9. This CDR3 is built from 16 residues. The V gene's germline CDR1 is KGHDR and CDR2 SFDVKD. The CDR3 region is CATSEGPGGPPDTQYF. The CDR3 bases are TGTGCCACCAGTGAAGGGCCAGGGGGCCCCCCAGATACGCAGTATTTT.

The CDR3 sequence: CASSPRTSGGSGDTQYF. DNA for the CDR3: TGTGCCAGCAGCCCCCGGACTAGCGGGGGGTCTGGGGATACGCAGTATTTT. V and J are TRBV11-2 and TRBJ2-3; 14 bases match TRBD2. The V gene's germline CDR1 is SGHAT and CDR2 FQNNGV. Trimming at V came to 5 bases and at J to 6 bases, leaving 10 bases not matched to a gene. The length of the CDR3 is 17 residues.

This rearrangement joins TRBV5-1 to TRBJ1-2, with D unresolved. Germline values: CDR1 SGHRS, CDR2 YFSETQ. This CDR3 is 13 amino acids long. V shed 3 bases and J shed 8 bases, with 14 bases lying between them. DNA for the CDR3: TGCGCCAGCAGCTCGGGCCCTCGGGAAGGCTACACCTTC. It specifies CASSSGPREGYTF.

V and J are TRBV18 and TRBJ2-7, with 9 positions matching TRBD1. Germline CDR1 is KGHSH and CDR2 is LQKENI. The CDR3 consists of 14 residues. V was clipped by 3 bases and J by 5 bases; unmatched bases: 5. The CDR3 region has the DNA TGTGCCAGCTCACCCGGGACAGGGATCGACGAGCAGTACTTC. Amino acid sequence: CASSPGTGIDEQYF.

The chain links TRBV5-6 to TRBJ1-2; 8 bases align to TRBD1. Germline CDR1 SGHDT, CDR2 YYEEEE. The CDR3 has 14 amino acids. V gave up 1 base and J gave up 5 bases; unmatched junction bases: 4. CDR3 amino acids: CASSLQGAGYGYTF. The DNA for the CDR3 is TGTGCCAGCAGCTTGCAGGGGGCAGGTTATGGCTACACCTTC.

V usage is TRBV5-6 and J usage is TRBJ2-3; the D gene is possibly TRBD1 (5 bases). Trimming stripped 0 bases from V and 1 base from J, with 12 bases between. The CDR3 is made up of 16 amino acids. Per germline, CDR1 SGHDT and CDR2 YYEEEE. The CDR3 spells CASSLVGPPGTDTQYF. The CDR3 bases are TGTGCCAGCAGCTTGGTGGGGCCCCCGGGCACAGATACGCAGTATTTT.

This clone occurred once. CDR3 sequence: CASSARGHIQYF. CDR3 bases: TGTGCCAGCAGCGCCAGGGGACACATTCAGTACTTC. The chain combines TRBV9 with TRBJ2-4; possibly TRBD1 for D (6 bases). In germline, CDR1 is SGDLS, CDR2 YYNGEE. V lost 3 bases, J lost 8 bases, and 9 bases lay in between. The CDR3 spans 12 residues.